The present T cell receptor (beta chain) was sequenced within a study of blood T cell repertoires in COVID-19. Study summary: There were acute and convalescent COVID-19 samples, and they came from the United States, Italy and Spain. PBMCs, B-cell-depleted T cells, or T cells provided the cDNA or gDNA that made up the material.

CDR3 length: 13 residues. Germline V gene lookup returns CDR1 SGHDN and CDR2 FVKESK. Trimming cost V 4 bases and J 8 bases, with 14 bases left between them. In the authors' methods: Scientists estimated how many nucleated cells there were by amplifying reference gene primers. Generated by immunoSEQ multiplex PCR, the TCRdb table keeps only in-frame clones and is missing some. The DNA gave D and trimming, while V, J and clone size come from that table. The repertoire has approximately 210,000 clones, 92% of them found once; the top ten carry 1% to 1.5%. J is TRBJ1-2 and V is TRBV14; a weak D match, TRBD1 (5 bases). The receptor was derived from a man younger than 45 with acute or convalescent COVID-19. Sequenced material: peripheral blood. DNA of the CDR3: TGTGCCAGCAGCCTCCAGGGTATTGGCGGCTACACCTTC. Translation gives CASSLQGIGGYTF.